Listed below are T cell receptor beta chains from one sample, sequenced in a study of T cell changes during pregnancy in multiple sclerosis. TCRdb's copy holds only in-frame clones and misses some; the assay was immunoSEQ multiplex PCR. The sample has tens of thousands of clones; roughly 90% are singletons. This material consisted of peripheral blood, taken in the second trimester of pregnancy. Every receptor here comes from a female donor in good health, enrolled as a control in a pregnancy study. CDR3s include the opening cysteine and the closing phenylalanine or tryptophan. D genes are given only for firm matches. The size field is filled for only some rows; it gives once, few, many or a size class.

TRBD1 TRBJ2-7 TRBV7-2 . TGTGCCAGCAGCTTAGTTTCGTCAGGGGGTACCTACGAGCAGTACTTC CASSLVSSGGTYEQYF
TRBD1 TRBJ1-2 TRBV19 . TGTGCCAGTAGTATCAGAGACAGGGCCTATGGCTACACCTTC CASSIRDRAYGYTF
. TRBJ1-5 TRBV15 . TGTGCCACCGGGGGGGACGGTGGCAATCAGCCCCAGCATTTT CATGGDGGNQPQHF
. TRBJ1-1 TRBV10-3 . TGTGCCACAGAGACAGGGAACACTGAAGCTTTCTTT CATETGNTEAFF
TRBD2 TRBJ2-7 TRBV5-4 once TGTGCCAGCAACCCAGGAGGGAGCGGGGGCTACGAGCAGTACTTC CASNPGGSGGYEQYF
. TRBJ1-1 TRBV10-1 . TGCGCCAGCAGTGGACAGGCGAACACTGAAGCTTTCTTT CASSGQANTEAFF
TRBD1 TRBJ1-6 TRBV11-2 . TGTGCCAGCAGCTTAGGGGGACAGGGAGGGAGCTCCTATAATTCACCCCTCCACTTT CASSLGGQGGSSYNSPLHF
TRBD2 TRBJ2-7 TRBV5-4 . TGTGCCAGCAGCGGGACCACTAGCGGGGGGCTCCGGAGCTCCTACGAGCAGTACTTC CASSGTTSGGLRSSYEQYF
. TRBJ1-5 TRBV21-1 . TGTGCCAGCAGCAAACCCCACACTACAGGGGCGGTCTATAGCAATCAGCCCCAGCATTTT CASSKPHTTGAVYSNQPQHF
TRBD1 TRBJ2-5 TRBV7-2 . TGTGCCAGCAGCCCGACAGGGATACCGGGGGAGACCCAGTACTTC CASSPTGIPGETQYF
TRBD2 TRBJ2-3 TRBV30 . TGTGCCTGGAGTGGGGATCGGGCGGGAGCAACAGATACGCAGTATTTT CAWSGDRAGATDTQYF
. TRBJ2-5 TRBV11-2 . TGTGCCAGCAGCCGTAATCAAGAGACCCAGTACTTC CASSRNQETQYF
TRBD1 TRBJ1-6 TRBV9 few TGTGCCAGCAGCCCAGGGGGCGCAGGGACTGGTTCACCCCTCCACTTT CASSPGGAGTGSPLHF